This T cell receptor beta chain was observed in a study of T cell changes during pregnancy in multiple sclerosis. V lost 4 bases and J lost 0; bases outside the gene matches: 9. This CDR3 comprises 16 residues. Germline values: CDR1 MGHRA, CDR2 YSYEKL. This table comes from immunoSEQ multiplex PCR, and its TCRdb copy is limited to in-frame clones, with some not included. The top ten hold roughly 14% of the sample, which has 15,000 to 20,000 clones, 80% to 90% seen once. The input for sequencing was CD8+ T cells from peripheral blood mononuclear cells, taken in the third trimester of pregnancy. The chain combines TRBV4-1 with TRBJ2-7; TRBD2 matches 7 bases. The source of this sequence is a female donor in good health, enrolled as a control in a pregnancy study. The CDR3 loop reads CASSPRVLATSYEQYF. The CDR3 region has the DNA TGCGCCAGCAGCCCTCGGGTACTAGCGACCTCCTACGAGCAGTACTTC.